The next 24 T cell receptor beta chains were all read from a single sample in a study of PD-1 blockade in classical Hodgkin lymphoma. The patients all showed relapse after autologous stem cell transplantation, while their brentuximab vedotin exposure varied. TCRdb's copy holds only in-frame clones and misses some; the assay was immunoSEQ multiplex PCR. The table has tens of thousands of clones, about 88% seen once. The sequencing here drew on peripheral blood mononuclear cells (PBMCs), taken at baseline. These receptors were obtained from a human donor with classical Hodgkin lymphoma.

This clone was picked up one time. The rearrangement uses TRBV19 and TRBJ2-7; D is undetermined. Germline assignment: CDR1 LNHDA and CDR2 SQIVND (reference sequence). Trimming stripped 5 bases from V and 2 bases from J, with 10 bases between. The CDR3 consists of 13 residues. CDR3 residues: CASSPTGTYEQYF. The CDR3 bases are TGTGCCAGTAGTCCGACCGGCACCTACGAGCAGTACTTC.

The table lists this clone with a count of one. CDR3 amino acids: CASSLRGSYGDEQFF. CDR3 nucleotides: TGTGCCAGCAGCTTACGCGGGAGCTATGGCGATGAGCAGTTCTTC. This rearrangement joins TRBV11-3 to TRBJ2-1; 7 nucleotides match TRBD2. Germline V lookup: CDR1 SGHNT, CDR2 YENEEA. Trimming took 2 bases from V and 8 from J; bases not matched to a gene: 9. The CDR3 runs 15 residues.

This rearrangement joins TRBV28 to TRBJ1-5; unclear D gene. The ends were cut back, 3 bases at V and 0 bases at J, with 15 bases in the middle. The CDR3 loop spans 17 amino acids. The V gene's germline CDR1 is MDHEN and CDR2 SYDVKM. CDR3 in amino acids: CASSFPRNFYSNQPQHF. The CDR3 DNA reads TGTGCCAGCAGTTTCCCCAGGAACTTTTATAGCAATCAGCCCCAGCATTTT.

This rearrangement joins TRBV6-6 to TRBJ2-5; D uncertain. The J call may be faulty, since TRBJ2-7 better matches the DNA end. This CDR3 contains 16 residues. CDR1 MNHNY and CDR2 SVGAGI come from the germline V gene (reference sequence). The CDR3 protein is CASSYGAGPSPYEQYF. CDR3 bases: TGTGCCAGCAGTTACGGAGCCGGACCCTCCCCCTACGAGCAGTACTTC.

The gene calls are TRBV7-9 and TRBJ2-3; TRBD1 aligns across 8 bases. The CDR3 sequence is 15 residues long. J was trimmed by 2 bases and V by 5 bases; bases with no gene match: 6. Germline values: CDR1 SEHNR, CDR2 FQNEAQ (reference sequence). The CDR3 DNA reads as TGTGCCAGCAGCAACGGACAGGGCGCCACAGATACGCAGTATTTT. Translating it yields CASSNGQGATDTQYF.

V is TRBV7-4 and J is TRBJ2-5; D may be TRBD1 or TRBD2 (6 bases each). The CDR3 has 14 residues. The V gene lost 2 bases and the J gene lost 5 bases, with 12 bases spanning the gap. Germline-derived CDR1 and CDR2 are SGHVT and SQSDAQ. The CDR3 region has the DNA TGTGCCAGCAGCTTAAATGGGGGGCTGGAGACCCAGTACTTC. Amino acids: CASSLNGGLETQYF.

This clone was picked up a small number of times. This chain uses TRBV19 with TRBJ1-4, with D perhaps TRBD1 (6 bases). V was clipped by 7 bases and J by 5 bases, with 11 bases between them. The CDR3 runs to 13 residues. Germline CDR1 and CDR2: LNHDA and SQIVND (reference sequence). The CDR3: CASTRTENEKLFF. The CDR3 DNA sequence: TGTGCCAGTACCAGGACAGAAAATGAAAAACTGTTTTTT.

The genes are TRBV6-1 and TRBJ1-2; D ambiguous. This CDR3 has 12 amino acids. Trimming removed 2 bases from V and 8 bases from J, with 9 bases in between. Looked up from germline, CDR1 is MNHNS and CDR2 is SASEGT. CDR3 coding DNA: TGTGCCAGCAGTGAAAGCACAATCGGCTACACCTTC. This encodes CASSESTIGYTF.

Many counts were recorded for this clone. This rearrangement joins TRBV5-6 to TRBJ1-6, with TRBD1 as a possible D gene (6 bases). In germline, CDR1 is SGHDT, CDR2 YYEEEE. V dropped 2 bases and J dropped 11 bases, with 14 bases sitting between them. This CDR3 comprises 14 residues. In DNA form, the CDR3 reads TGTGCCAGCAGCTTTGGACAGAGCGGTGCACCCCTCCACTTT. It codes for CASSFGQSGAPLHF.

The rearrangement uses TRBV10-3 and TRBJ2-5; D might be TRBD1 (5 bases). The germline gives CDR1 ENHRY, CDR2 SYGVKD. This CDR3 has 13 amino acids. Trimming left V 0 bases short and J 10 bases short, with 12 bases between. In DNA, the CDR3 is TGTGCCATCAGTGAGTCGAAGACAGTTGGCCAGTACTTC. Protein: CAISESKTVGQYF.

The chain is built from TRBV18 and TRBJ2-7; 8 bases are a match to TRBD1. Germline V gene data show CDR1 as KGHSH and CDR2 as LQKENI. The CDR3 is made up of 15 amino acids. J was trimmed by 4 bases and V by 3 bases; bases with no gene match: 8. CDR3 nucleotide sequence: TGTGCCAGCTCACCGGGGGCAGGGGGCCCTTACGAGCAGTACTTC. It is translated as CASSPGAGGPYEQYF.

This rearrangement joins TRBV19 to TRBJ2-7; TRBD2 matches at 13 bases. The length of the CDR3 is 18 residues. V lost 6 bases, J lost 2 bases, and 13 bases stayed unmatched. The germline V gene encodes CDR1 LNHDA and CDR2 SQIVND (reference sequence). The CDR3 DNA sequence: TGTGCCAGTAGCACGCGACCCGGACTAGCGGGAGAGCCCTACGAGCAGTACTTC. It is translated as CASSTRPGLAGEPYEQYF.

V gene TRBV19 combines with J gene TRBJ2-1; 8 nucleotides agree with TRBD2. This CDR3 spans 15 amino acids. J gave up 10 bases and V 6 bases, and 14 bases lay outside the gene matches. Germline V gene lookup returns CDR1 LNHDA and CDR2 SQIVND (reference sequence). CDR3 in DNA: TGTGCCAGTAGGGATCCTAGCGGGTCAGGCCGGGAGCAGTTCTTC. This codes for CASRDPSGSGREQFF. Filled out from reference TRBV19 and TRBJ2-1, the complete variable domain reads DGGITQSPKYLFRKEGQNVTLSCEQNLNHDAMYWYRQDPGQGLRLIYYSQIVNDFQKGDIAEGYSVSREKKESFPLTVTSAQKNPTAFYLCASRDPSGSGREQFFGPGTRLTVL.

This sequence joins TRBV2 and TRBJ1-2; maybe TRBD1 (6 bases). Trimming cost V 6 bases and J 6 bases, with 14 bases left between them. This CDR3 comprises 13 residues. Germline CDR1 and CDR2: SNHLY and FYNNEI. CDR3 nucleotide sequence: TGTGCCAGCAGGGAGGGGGGAGGTAATGGCTACACCTTC. Protein sequence: CASREGGGNGYTF.

This clone turned up a few times. The V call is TRBV7-9, the J call TRBJ2-2, with no clear D. Germline V gives CDR1 SEHNR, CDR2 FQNEAQ (reference sequence). V was pared by 3 bases and J by 4 bases, with 3 bases between. The CDR3 sequence is 12 residues long. CDR3 region: CASSFVTGELFF. The DNA for the CDR3 is TGTGCCAGCAGCTTCGTCACCGGGGAGCTGTTTTTT.

The V gene is TRBV6-5, the J gene TRBJ2-7; 7 nucleotides agree with TRBD2. The CDR3 is made up of 15 amino acids. The V gene end was trimmed by 2 bases and the J gene end by 0 bases; junction bases not matched to a gene: 4. Germline V lookup: CDR1 MNHEY, CDR2 SVGAGI. CDR3 nucleotide sequence: TGTGCCAGCAGTTACGCTAGCGGAAGCTCCTACGAGCAGTACTTC. Protein sequence: CASSYASGSSYEQYF.

This clone was detected only a few times. This chain connects TRBV7-9 to TRBJ1-1; D is undetermined. CDR3 length: 13 residues. Trimming left V 5 bases short and J 1 base short, with 8 bases between. Germline V gene sequence: CDR1 SEHNR, CDR2 FQNEAQ (reference sequence). The CDR3 DNA reads TGTGCCAGCAGCCTAAAGTGGAACACTGAAGCTTTCTTT. It specifies CASSLKWNTEAFF.

The rearrangement links TRBV19 to TRBJ2-7; 11 bases align to TRBD2. The CDR3 length is 15 residues. The germline gives CDR1 LNHDA, CDR2 SQIVND (reference sequence). V shed 5 bases and J 3 bases; nucleotides not matched to a gene: 6. The CDR3 protein is CASSVAGGPGYEQYF. CDR3 DNA sequence: TGTGCCAGTAGTGTAGCGGGAGGGCCTGGCTACGAGCAGTACTTC.

The CDR3 sequence is CASSTGIDYEQYF. The DNA of the CDR3 is TGTGCCAGCAGCACCGGTATTGACTACGAGCAGTACTTC. This sequence joins TRBV5-4 and TRBJ2-7, with unresolved D. V shed 4 bases and J shed 3 bases, with 11 bases lying between them. This CDR3 has 13 residues. Germline assignment: CDR1 SGHNT and CDR2 YYREEE (reference sequence).

This clone was recorded once. The gene calls are TRBV5-8 and TRBJ2-7; TRBD2 might be the D (5 bases). Trimming took off 1 base at V and 2 bases at J, with 13 bases between the two ends. CDR1 is SGHTS, CDR2 YDEGEE, per germline. The CDR3 totals 15 residues. The CDR3 coding sequence is TGTGCCAGCAGCTTGAACGTGGGAGTGGCCTACGAGCAGTACTTC. Encoded protein: CASSLNVGVAYEQYF.

V and J are TRBV27 and TRBJ2-7; D is unresolved. V gave up 2 bases and J gave up 6 bases, with 11 bases separating them. The length of the CDR3 is 13 residues. Germline V gene data show CDR1 as MNHEY and CDR2 as SMNVEV (reference sequence). The CDR3 sequence is CASSLGLSGEQYF. Here the CDR3 DNA reads TGTGCCAGCAGTTTAGGGCTTTCGGGCGAGCAGTACTTC.

This clone was seen once. The chain couples TRBV6-1 to TRBJ1-2; D possibly corresponds to TRBD1 (6 bases). V was cut by 7 bases and J by 4 bases, with 13 bases left in between. The germline V gene encodes CDR1 MNHNS and CDR2 SASEGT. The CDR3 has 13 residues. CDR3 region: CASIAGAAYGYTF. The DNA for the CDR3 is TGTGCCAGCATTGCAGGGGCTGCCTATGGCTACACCTTC.

The chain employs TRBV7-9 and TRBJ2-7; 9 bases match TRBD1. Germline values: CDR1 SEHNR, CDR2 FQNEAQ (reference sequence). The CDR3 has 15 amino acids. The junction had 5 bases not matched to a gene; V was cut back by 0 bases and J by 5 bases. CDR3 sequence reads: CASSLAGTGLNEQYF. Written as DNA, the CDR3 is TGTGCCAGCAGCTTAGCAGGGACAGGGTTGAACGAGCAGTACTTC.

This chain uses TRBV6-4 with TRBJ2-1; 8 bases agree with TRBD1. This CDR3 is 13 amino acids long. Germline V gene lookup returns CDR1 MRHNA and CDR2 SNTAGT. The ends lost 4 bases at V and 7 bases at J; junction bases unmatched: 3. The CDR3 is CASSGTGMNEQFF. The CDR3, as DNA: TGTGCCAGCAGTGGGACAGGGATGAATGAGCAGTTCTTC.